Listed below are T cell receptor beta chains from one sample, sequenced in a study of blood T cell repertoires in COVID-19. The protocol was immunoSEQ multiplex PCR, while the TCRdb copy is restricted to in-frame clones and leaves out a portion. The sample has approximately 400,000 clones, approximately 90% seen once. Sequenced material: peripheral blood. The source is a woman aged 45 to 65 with COVID-19, enrolled during active disease. The CDR3 runs from the conserved cysteine through the conserved F or W. The D gene is left open where the match is weak. Only part of the rows carry a size: once, few, many, or a class if the clone is expanded.

>NA|TRBV18|TRBJ1-1|NA
CASSLGPPIGSNTEAFF
TGTGCCAGCTCACTTGGGCCCCCAATTGGGTCGAACACTGAAGCTTTCTTT
>NA|TRBV24-1|TRBJ1-1|NA
CATSDATAPNTEAFF
TGTGCCACCAGTGACGCGACAGCCCCAAACACTGAAGCTTTCTTT
>NA|TRBV23-1|TRBJ1-1|NA
CASSQGGADGWNTEAFF
TGCGCCAGCAGTCAGGGAGGGGCCGACGGGTGGAACACTGAAGCTTTCTTT
>NA|TRBV25-1|TRBJ2-3|TRBD1
CASRGTGGMDTQYF
TGTGCCAGCAGGGGGACAGGGGGGATGGATACGCAGTATTTT
>NA|TRBV4-1|TRBJ1-1|NA
CASSQPGTTNTEAFF
TGCGCCAGCAGCCAGCCCGGGACAACAAACACTGAAGCTTTCTTT
>few|TRBV30|TRBJ1-5|NA
CAWGAAGDQPQHF
TGTGCCTGGGGCGCGGCAGGGGATCAGCCCCAGCATTTT
>once|TRBV5-1|TRBJ2-4|NA
CASSPTPNGAKNIQYF
TGCGCCAGCAGCCCGACACCCAATGGGGCCAAAAACATTCAGTACTTC
>NA|TRBV9|TRBJ2-2|NA
CASSVVPGELFF
TGTGCCAGCAGCGTAGTCCCGGGGGAGCTGTTTTTT
>once|TRBV5-6|TRBJ1-3|NA
CASSPQNFRIYSGNTIYF
TGTGCCAGCAGCCCCCAAAATTTCAGAATTTACTCTGGAAACACCATATATTTT
>NA|TRBV9|TRBJ1-1|NA
CASSVGRWTEAFF
TGTGCCAGCAGCGTAGGCCGGTGGACTGAAGCTTTCTTT
>NA|TRBV11-2|TRBJ2-4|NA
CASSLYQGSTKNIQYF
TGTGCCAGCAGCTTATATCAGGGCTCGACCAAAAACATTCAGTACTTC
>NA|TRBV29-1|TRBJ1-1|NA
CSVESGQGGTEAFF
TGCAGCGTTGAAAGTGGGCAGGGTGGCACTGAAGCTTTCTTT
>NA|TRBV10-3|TRBJ2-1|NA
CAISDSGYNEQFF
TGTGCCATCAGTGATTCGGGATACAATGAGCAGTTCTTC
>NA|TRBV10-3|TRBJ1-2|TRBD1
CAISSLGQGIGDYGYTF
TGTGCCATCAGTTCCCTGGGACAGGGCATAGGAGATTATGGCTACACCTTC
>NA|TRBV7-9|TRBJ1-4|NA
CASSLLGGEKLFF
TGTGCCAGCAGCTTATTAGGAGGTGAAAAACTGTTTTTT
>NA|TRBV6-5|TRBJ1-2|TRBD1
CASRTTGIPSGYTF
TGTGCCAGCAGGACGACAGGGATTCCCTCTGGCTACACCTTC
>NA|TRBV30|TRBJ2-1|NA
CAWSVEVHEQFF
TGTGCCTGGAGTGTCGAGGTTCATGAGCAGTTCTTC
>NA|TRBV2|TRBJ1-1|NA
CASSAGQSFTNTEAFF
TGTGCCAGCAGTGCCGGACAGTCCTTTACGAACACTGAAGCTTTCTTT
>few|TRBV6-5|TRBJ1-6|TRBD1
CASSYGRGSSPLHF
TGTGCCAGCAGTTACGGCAGGGGGTCTTCACCCCTCCACTTT
>NA|TRBV4-1|TRBJ1-6|NA
CASSQDSGQNSPLHF
TGCGCCAGCAGCCAAGATAGCGGGCAGAATTCACCCCTCCACTTT
>NA|TRBV2|TRBJ2-1|NA
CASTPRQWNEQFF
TGTGCCAGCACTCCGAGGCAGTGGAATGAGCAGTTCTTC
>once|TRBV7-2|TRBJ2-7|NA
CASSLSDREGYEQYF
TGTGCCAGCAGCCTCAGCGACAGAGAAGGATACGAGCAGTACTTC
>NA|TRBV30|TRBJ1-1|TRBD1
CAGDRGEEWDTEAFF
TGTGCCGGGGACAGGGGAGAGGAGTGGGACACTGAAGCTTTCTTT
>NA|TRBV10-3|TRBJ2-7|TRBD2
CAISEIGTSTYEQYF
TGTGCCATCAGTGAGATAGGGACTAGCACCTACGAGCAGTACTTC
>NA|TRBV29-1|TRBJ1-5|NA
CSVIQGRDQPQHF
TGCAGCGTTATACAGGGAAGGGATCAGCCCCAGCATTTT
>NA|TRBV5-1|TRBJ2-7|NA
CASSLGGARGSYEQYF
TGCGCCAGCAGCTTGGGCGGGGCGAGGGGTTCCTACGAGCAGTACTTC
>NA|TRBV5-1|TRBJ1-2|TRBD1
CASTSGGENYGYTF
TGCGCCAGCACCTCAGGGGGCGAGAACTATGGCTACACCTTC
>NA|TRBV3-1/TRBV3-2|TRBJ1-1|TRBD1
CASSPRQGALTEAFF
TGTGCCAGCAGCCCCCGACAGGGGGCCCTAACTGAAGCTTTCTTT
>NA|TRBV6-6|TRBJ2-2|NA
CASRDTQNTGELFF
TGTGCCAGCAGAGACACACAGAACACCGGGGAGCTGTTTTTT
>NA|TRBV6-1|TRBJ2-2|TRBD1
CASSDRGPVTGELFF
TGTGCCAGCAGTGACAGGGGGCCGGTCACCGGGGAGCTGTTTTTT
>NA|TRBV19|TRBJ1-5|NA
CASSTYRDQPQHF
TGTGCCAGTAGTACGTACAGGGATCAGCCCCAGCATTTT
>NA|TRBV7-9|TRBJ2-3|TRBD1
CASSLVTGTGGATDTQYF
TGTGCCAGCAGCTTAGTTACCGGGACAGGGGGCGCGACAGATACGCAGTATTTT
>NA|TRBV5-5|TRBJ2-7|TRBD2
CASSPRAGASYEQYF
TGTGCCAGCAGCCCAAGAGCGGGGGCCTCCTACGAGCAGTACTTC
>NA|TRBV5-6|TRBJ2-7|TRBD1
CASSLGSGGSREQYF
TGTGCCAGCAGCTTGGGTTCAGGGGGCTCGCGCGAGCAGTACTTC
>NA|TRBV27|TRBJ1-5|NA
CASSLRGAGQPQHF
TGTGCCAGCAGTTTACGGGGGGCAGGTCAGCCCCAGCATTTT
>NA|TRBV2|TRBJ2-3|NA
CASSPQGRDTQYF
TGTGCCAGCTCTCCTCAGGGTAGAGATACGCAGTATTTT
>NA|TRBV18|TRBJ1-1|NA
CASSGGTEHTEAFF
TGTGCCAGCTCGGGGGGGACGGAACACACTGAAGCTTTCTTT
>NA|TRBV7-9|TRBJ1-2|NA
CASSLYGGSGYTF
TGTGCCAGCAGCTTATACGGGGGAAGTGGCTACACCTTC
>NA|TRBV6-5|TRBJ2-1|NA
CASSYLYEARNEQFF
TGTGCCAGCAGTTACCTTTATGAGGCGCGGAATGAGCAGTTCTTC
>NA|TRBV11-2|TRBJ1-2|NA
CASNFGGAQGYTF
TGTGCCAGCAACTTTGGGGGCGCACAGGGCTACACCTTC
>NA|TRBV10-3|TRBJ2-3|NA
CAISGGFGGASTDTQYF
TGTGCCATCAGTGGGGGCTTCGGGGGAGCTAGCACAGATACGCAGTATTTT
>NA|TRBV4-1|TRBJ2-7|TRBD1
CASSFRDSNPYEQYF
TGCGCCAGCAGCTTCCGGGACAGCAATCCCTACGAGCAGTACTTC
>NA|TRBV28|TRBJ2-4|TRBD1
CASSPTGGSQNIQYF
TGTGCCAGCAGTCCGACAGGGGGTAGCCAAAACATTCAGTACTTC
>NA|TRBV6-5|TRBJ1-1|NA
CASSYSGRVGTEAFF
TGTGCCAGCAGTTACTCAGGCAGGGTCGGTACTGAAGCTTTCTTT
>NA|TRBV27|TRBJ1-2|TRBD1
CASTSTGGGYTF
TGTGCCAGCACTTCGACAGGGGGAGGCTACACCTTC
>NA|TRBV11-2|TRBJ1-6|TRBD1
CASSLDRGRDNSPLHF
TGTGCCAGCAGCCTTGACAGGGGGCGAGATAATTCACCCCTCCACTTT
>NA|TRBV11-2|TRBJ2-4|NA
CASRMAGERNIQYF
TGTGCCAGCCGAATGGCAGGGGAAAGAAACATTCAGTACTTC
>NA|TRBV7-2|TRBJ2-7|TRBD2
CASSLFGGYEQYF
TGTGCCAGCAGCTTATTCGGGGGGTACGAGCAGTACTTC
>NA|TRBV7-2|TRBJ1-6|NA
CASSLRSNSPLHF
TGTGCCAGCAGCTTAAGGAGCAACTCACCCCTCCACTTT
>NA|TRBV5-4|TRBJ1-2|NA
CASSLALGADYGYTF
TGTGCCAGCAGCTTGGCACTGGGGGCTGACTATGGCTACACCTTC
>once|TRBV18|TRBJ1-2|TRBD1
CASSGSRGLDGYTF
TGTGCCAGCTCCGGCAGCAGGGGGCTTGATGGCTACACCTTC
>NA|TRBV6-5|TRBJ2-7|NA
CASSYSLSRGDEQYF
TGTGCCAGCAGTTACTCGTTAAGCAGGGGGGACGAGCAGTACTTC
>NA|TRBV6-5|TRBJ1-2|TRBD1
CASSWARADRADGYTF
TGTGCCAGCAGTTGGGCCCGTGCGGACAGGGCAGATGGCTACACCTTC
>NA|TRBV30|TRBJ1-4|NA
CAWSSGRSGGKLFF
TGTGCCTGGAGCTCCGGCCGTTCTGGAGGAAAACTGTTTTTT
>NA|TRBV7-2|TRBJ1-5|NA
CASSSGQTYQPQHF
TGTGCCAGCAGCTCCGGACAGACCTATCAGCCCCAGCATTTT
>NA|TRBV5-1|TRBJ2-3|NA
CASSHEGFGTDTQYF
TGCGCCAGCAGCCATGAGGGATTCGGCACAGATACGCAGTATTTT
>NA|TRBV10-3|TRBJ2-2|TRBD1
CAISEWYGTGGWNAGELFF
TGTGCCATCAGTGAGTGGTACGGGACAGGGGGATGGAATGCCGGGGAGCTGTTTTTT
>NA|TRBV5-4|TRBJ2-1|NA
CASSTWPPGNEQFF
TGTGCCAGCAGCACATGGCCCCCGGGTAATGAGCAGTTCTTC
>NA|TRBV12-2|TRBJ1-5|NA
CASTLQGPSWGNQPQHF
TGTGCAAGTACATTACAGGGGCCATCCTGGGGCAATCAGCCCCAGCATTTT